This TCR beta chain is drawn from a study of blood T cell repertoires in COVID-19. Study information: Acute and convalescent COVID-19 samples came from the United States, Italy and Spain. In each case, the material was cDNA or gDNA derived from T cells, B-cell-depleted T cells, or PBMCs.

In the authors' workflow: Amplified reference gene primers provided the basis for estimating nucleated cell counts. Generated by immunoSEQ multiplex PCR, the TCRdb table keeps only in-frame clones and is missing some. V and J calls and clone size are as listed in that table; D and trimming were resolved from the DNA. The table lists roughly 110,000 clones, around four fifths of them singletons. The CDR3 consists of 15 residues. V lost 7 bases and J 3 bases, leaving 19 bases between the germline ends. Germline assignment: CDR1 MNHEY and CDR2 SVGAGI. The chain links TRBV6-5 to TRBJ2-7; D perhaps matches TRBD1 (5 bases). Sequenced input: peripheral blood. The sequence came from a woman aged 70-85 years with acute or convalescent COVID-19. CDR3 coding DNA: TGTGCCAGCAAAGGGCAGGGCCTTAGGGGCTACGAGCAGTACTTC. This codes for CASKGQGLRGYEQYF.